This T cell receptor beta chain was captured in a study of OX40 agonist ivuxolimab in advanced cancers. Turning to the study itself: Head and neck, renal cell, melanoma or hepatocellular carcinoma were the cancers that dose-escalation patients had. It was permissible to have had prior anti-PD-1, anti-PD-L1 or anti-CTLA-4 therapy, and around 40% had some.

V gave up 3 bases and J gave up 4 bases, with 9 bases separating them. The CDR3 loop spans 14 amino acids. CDR1 is KGHSH and CDR2 is LQKENI in the germline V gene. With regard to this clone: Its antigen is as yet unknown.

Whole-study findings and limits: Compared with CD4+, CD8+ T cells on average had more expanded clones. In the 0.1-3.0 mg/kg groups, partial responders showed among the lowest expansion.

Method: immunoSEQ multiplex PCR; TCRdb's copy keeps in-frame clones and lacks some. The data show about 67,000 clones, roughly nine tenths seen once. The V and J genes are TRBV18 and TRBJ2-2; D gene ambiguous. This TCR derives from an adult with an advanced solid tumor such as melanoma, head and neck, liver or kidney cancer. Sequenced here: CD4+ or CD8+ T cells sorted from blood, sampled in a trial of the OX40 agonist ivuxolimab. In DNA form, the CDR3 reads TGTGCCAGCTCACCGTTAAAGTCCACCGGGGAGCTGTTTTTT. This gives the protein CASSPLKSTGELFF.